This entry concerns a single TCR beta chain. The target antigen is unknown. The entry originates in a study of T cell responses to AZD1222 COVID-19 vaccine. Study-wide results and limits: An increase in Spike-specific TCR breadth and depth was observed after two AZD1222 doses. White British donors predominated, females outnumbered males, and clonal diversity was possibly underestimated. There were repertoire samples only from the period after the peak T cell response. Reportedly, nearly half of unique spike TCRs recognized epitopes outside B.1.351/B.1.1.7 mutations.

The CDR3 is 17 residues long. The V and J ends lost 5 bases and 4 bases, in that order; junction bases with no gene match: 16. Germline loops: CDR1 LNHDA, CDR2 SQIVND (reference sequence). Repertoires were generated with immunoSEQ multiplex PCR, while TCRdb's copy carries only in-frame clones and drops some. Of 130,000 to 150,000 clones in the sample, roughly 89% were seen once. The receptor's source is an adult in good health. The sample consisted of peripheral blood, taken on day 0 of AZD1222 vaccination. The J gene is TRBJ1-1, the V gene TRBV19; 7 nucleotides align to TRBD1. CDR3 region: CASSSRQGYAVSTEAFF. The DNA for the CDR3 is TGTGCCAGTAGTTCTCGACAGGGATATGCTGTTAGCACTGAAGCTTTCTTT.